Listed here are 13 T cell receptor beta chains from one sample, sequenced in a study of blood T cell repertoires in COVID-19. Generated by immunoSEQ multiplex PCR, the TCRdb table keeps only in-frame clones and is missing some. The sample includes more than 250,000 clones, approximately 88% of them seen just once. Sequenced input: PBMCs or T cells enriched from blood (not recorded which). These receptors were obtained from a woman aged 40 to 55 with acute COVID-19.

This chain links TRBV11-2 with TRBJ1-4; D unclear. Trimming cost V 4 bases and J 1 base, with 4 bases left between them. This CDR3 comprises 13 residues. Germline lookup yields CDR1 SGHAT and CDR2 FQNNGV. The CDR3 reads CASSSRTNEKLFF. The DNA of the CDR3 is TGTGCCAGCAGCTCGCGAACTAATGAAAAACTGTTTTTT.

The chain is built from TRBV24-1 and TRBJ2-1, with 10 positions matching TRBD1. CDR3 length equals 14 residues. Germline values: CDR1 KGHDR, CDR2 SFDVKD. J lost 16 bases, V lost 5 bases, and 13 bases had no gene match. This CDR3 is CATSGGIVRDRGFF. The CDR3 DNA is TGTGCCACCAGTGGGGGGATTGTGCGGGACAGGGGATTCTTC.

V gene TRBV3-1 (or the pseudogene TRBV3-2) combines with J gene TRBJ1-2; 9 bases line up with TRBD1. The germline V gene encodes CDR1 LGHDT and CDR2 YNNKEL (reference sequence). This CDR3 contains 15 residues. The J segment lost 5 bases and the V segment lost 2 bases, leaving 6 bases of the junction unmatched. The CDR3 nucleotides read TGTGCCAGCAGCCAAATGATGGGACAGGGTTATGGCTACACCTTC. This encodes CASSQMMGQGYGYTF.

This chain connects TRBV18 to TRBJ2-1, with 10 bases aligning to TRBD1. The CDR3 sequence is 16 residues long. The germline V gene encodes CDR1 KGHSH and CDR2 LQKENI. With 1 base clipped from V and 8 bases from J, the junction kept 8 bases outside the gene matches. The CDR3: CASSPLPTGGIDEQFF. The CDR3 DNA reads TGTGCCAGCTCACCACTTCCGACAGGGGGCATAGATGAGCAGTTCTTC.

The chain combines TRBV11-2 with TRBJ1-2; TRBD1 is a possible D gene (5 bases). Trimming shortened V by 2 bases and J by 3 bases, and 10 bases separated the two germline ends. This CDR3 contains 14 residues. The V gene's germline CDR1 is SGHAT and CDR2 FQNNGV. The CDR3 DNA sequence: TGTGCCAGCAGCTTAACCAGGGTCGACTATGGCTACACCTTC. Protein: CASSLTRVDYGYTF.

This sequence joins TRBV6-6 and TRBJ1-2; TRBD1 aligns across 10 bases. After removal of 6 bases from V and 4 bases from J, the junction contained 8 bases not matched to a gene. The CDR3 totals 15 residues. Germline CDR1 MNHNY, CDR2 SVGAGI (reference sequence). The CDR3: CASSPNRDRGYGYTF. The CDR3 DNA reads TGTGCCAGCAGCCCGAATAGGGACAGGGGCTATGGCTACACCTTC.

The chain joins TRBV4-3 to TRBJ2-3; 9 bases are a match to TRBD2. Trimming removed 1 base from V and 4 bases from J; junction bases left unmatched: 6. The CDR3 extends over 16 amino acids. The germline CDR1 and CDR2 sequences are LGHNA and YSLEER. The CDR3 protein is CASSQVGGRASDTQYF. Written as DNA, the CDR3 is TGCGCCAGCAGCCAAGTGGGCGGGAGGGCCTCAGATACGCAGTATTTT.

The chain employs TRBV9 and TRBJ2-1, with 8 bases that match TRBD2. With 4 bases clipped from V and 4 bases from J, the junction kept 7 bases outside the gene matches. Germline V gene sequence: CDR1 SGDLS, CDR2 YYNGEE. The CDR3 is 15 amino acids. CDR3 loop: CASSPSRGGYNEQFF. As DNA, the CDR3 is TGTGCCAGCAGCCCCAGCCGGGGGGGATACAATGAGCAGTTCTTC. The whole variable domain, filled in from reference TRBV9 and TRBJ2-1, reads DSGVTQTPKHLITATGQRVTLRCSPRSGDLSVYWYQQSLDQGLQFLIQYYNGEERAKGNILERFSAQQFPDLHSELNLSSLELGDSALYFCASSPSRGGYNEQFFGPGTRLTVL.

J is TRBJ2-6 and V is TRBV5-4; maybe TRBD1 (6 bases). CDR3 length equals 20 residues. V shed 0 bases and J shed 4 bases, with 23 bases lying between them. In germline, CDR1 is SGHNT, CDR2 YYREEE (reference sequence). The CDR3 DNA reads TGTGCCAGCAGCTTGGAGACGACCGACAGGTTGCTGTGGGGGGCCAACGTCCTGACTTTC. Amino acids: CASSLETTDRLLWGANVLTF.

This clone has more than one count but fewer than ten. CDR3 residues: CASTITAGVNQPQHF. The CDR3 region has the DNA TGTGCCAGCACCATCACTGCAGGGGTCAATCAGCCCCAGCATTTT. The chain links TRBV2 to TRBJ1-5, with D maybe TRBD1 (6 bases). Germline-derived CDR1 and CDR2 are SNHLY and FYNNEI. The CDR3 length is 15 residues. With 7 bases removed from V and 3 bases from J, the gap between germline ends came to 16 bases.

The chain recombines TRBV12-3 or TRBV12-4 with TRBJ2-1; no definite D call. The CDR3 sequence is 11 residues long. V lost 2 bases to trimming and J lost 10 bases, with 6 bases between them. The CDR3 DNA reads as TGTGCCAGCAGTTTAATCCGGGAGCAGTTCTTC. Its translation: CASSLIREQFF.

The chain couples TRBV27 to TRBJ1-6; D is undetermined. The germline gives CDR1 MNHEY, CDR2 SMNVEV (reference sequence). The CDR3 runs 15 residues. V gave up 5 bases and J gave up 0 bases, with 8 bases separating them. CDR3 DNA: TGTGCCAGCAGTCCGCGGAGCTCCTATAATTCACCCCTCCACTTT. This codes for CASSPRSSYNSPLHF.

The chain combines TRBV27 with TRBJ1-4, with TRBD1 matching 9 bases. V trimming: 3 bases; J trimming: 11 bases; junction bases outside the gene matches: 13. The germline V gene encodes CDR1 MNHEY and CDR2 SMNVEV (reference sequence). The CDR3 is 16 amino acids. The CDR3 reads CASSFRGTGSSWKLFF. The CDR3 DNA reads TGTGCCAGCAGTTTCCGAGGGACAGGGTCGTCGTGGAAACTGTTTTTT.